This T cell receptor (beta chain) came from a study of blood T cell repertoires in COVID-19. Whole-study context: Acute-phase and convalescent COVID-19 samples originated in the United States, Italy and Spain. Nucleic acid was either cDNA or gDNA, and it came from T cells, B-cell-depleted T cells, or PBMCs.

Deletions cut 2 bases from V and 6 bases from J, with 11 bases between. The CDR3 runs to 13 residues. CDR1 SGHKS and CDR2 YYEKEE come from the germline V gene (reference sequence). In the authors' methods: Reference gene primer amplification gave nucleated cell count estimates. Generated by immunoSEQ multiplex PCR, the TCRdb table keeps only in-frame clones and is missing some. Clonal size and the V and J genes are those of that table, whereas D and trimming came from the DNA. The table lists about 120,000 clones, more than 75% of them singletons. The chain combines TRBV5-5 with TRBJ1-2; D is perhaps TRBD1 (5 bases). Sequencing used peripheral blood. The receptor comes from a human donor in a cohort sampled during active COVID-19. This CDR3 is CASSFGGYDGYTF. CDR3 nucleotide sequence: TGTGCCAGCAGCTTCGGGGGGTATGATGGCTACACCTTC.